This T cell receptor beta chain was recovered during a study of breast tumors, draining lymph nodes, adjacent tissues. Study results and limitations: Luminal-like breast cancer showed significantly higher tumor–nontumor repertoire similarity than basal-like. The data were judged consistent with most tumor T cells coming from lymph node and expanding in tumor.

This clonotype was recorded many times. As yet, its antigen is unknown. Axillary draining lymph nodes of breast cancer patients supplied the node samples. In TCRdb, the multiplex PCR reads were re-called with MiXCR into one record per CDR3 protein. The data contain 90,000 to 120,000 distinct CDR3 sequences, 21% of them singletons. The germline V and J ends were trimmed by 1 base and 4 bases, with 7 bases remaining between them. Germline CDR1 is KGHDR and CDR2 is SFDVKD. This CDR3 region has 13 residues. V usage is TRBV24-1 and J usage is TRBJ2-7, with D perhaps matching TRBD1 (6 bases). Sequenced input: axillary lymph node tissue. The sequence was obtained from a female donor with breast cancer. Some clones in this sample may be carry-over from other donors' samples. CDR3 sequence reads: CATSDFTGYEQYF. CDR3 nucleotides: TGTGCCACCAGTGATTTTACAGGGTACGAGCAGTACTTC.